This T cell receptor (beta chain) originates from a study of shared clonotypes between healthy human individuals. This clone was detected only once. The target antigen is unknown. This CDR3 has 15 residues. The germline CDR1 and CDR2 sequences are SGHTA and FQGNSA. V shed 6 bases, J shed 6 bases, and the junction held 5 bases outside the gene matches. Study results and limitations: Rarefaction demonstrated incomplete sorted-subset sequencing despite large depth. Generation probabilities of non-shared clonotypes were lower (relative to those shared by all four donors).

Profiling relied on immunoSEQ multiplex PCR, and the TCRdb table lists in-frame clones only, not all of them. The repertoire includes about 1.5 million clones, approximately 98% of them detected once, and about 0.45% sits in the top ten. The gene calls are TRBV7-2 and TRBJ2-3, with 14 positions matching TRBD2. Material: naive CD4+ T cells sorted from blood. Subset: CD45RA+ positively selected. This receptor was taken from a young man in good health. The CDR3 DNA is TGTGCCAGCAGGGAATGGACTAGCGGGAGGGATACGCAGTATTTT. As protein: CASREWTSGRDTQYF. The whole variable domain, remainder taken from reference TRBV7-2 and TRBJ2-3, is GAGVSQSPSNKVTEKGKDVELRCDPISGHTALYWYRQSLGQGLEFLIYFQGNSAPDKSGLPSDRFSAERTGGSVSTLTIQRTQQEDSAVYLCASREWTSGRDTQYFGPGTRLTVL.